Presented here are 32 T cell receptor beta chains from one specimen sequenced in a study of blood T cell repertoires in COVID-19. Clones were sequenced by immunoSEQ multiplex PCR, and TCRdb holds only the in-frame ones, with some missing. The sample shows some 48,000 clones, roughly nine tenths of them seen only once. The specimen sequenced was peripheral blood. The receptors shown here come from a man between 65 and 85 years old with active COVID-19.

In this sample, this clone turned up once. The chain is built from TRBV7-9 and TRBJ1-4, with 9 positions matching TRBD1. J was trimmed by 7 bases and V by 4 bases; bases with no gene match: 7. CDR3 length equals 15 residues. Germline-derived CDR1 and CDR2 are SEHNR and FQNEAQ (reference sequence). The CDR3 reads CASSSTGGDGEKLFF. In nucleotides, the CDR3 is TGTGCCAGCAGCTCAACAGGGGGCGACGGTGAAAAACTGTTTTTT.

This clone was recorded only once. The J gene is TRBJ1-1, the V gene TRBV3-1 (or the pseudogene TRBV3-2); no clear D gene. V gave up 1 base and J gave up 5 bases, with 11 bases separating them. Germline V gives CDR1 LGHDT, CDR2 YNNKEL (reference sequence). CDR3 size: 14 residues. CDR3 sequence (DNA): TGTGCCAGCAGCCAAGGGACGACGGGGACTGAAGCTTTCTTT. Translated, it gives CASSQGTTGTEAFF.

V gene TRBV9 combines with J gene TRBJ1-2; the D gene is possibly TRBD1 (5 bases). Germline V gene lookup returns CDR1 SGDLS and CDR2 YYNGEE. The CDR3 totals 14 residues. Trimming shortened V by 0 bases and J by 2 bases, and 8 bases separated the two germline ends. The CDR3 reads CASSVAGGNYGYTF. The CDR3 DNA reads TGTGCCAGCAGCGTAGCTGGGGGGAACTATGGCTACACCTTC. Variable domain in full (rest from reference TRBV9 and TRBJ1-2): DSGVTQTPKHLITATGQRVTLRCSPRSGDLSVYWYQQSLDQGLQFLIQYYNGEERAKGNILERFSAQQFPDLHSELNLSSLELGDSALYFCASSVAGGNYGYTFGSGTRLTVV.

This chain connects TRBV7-9 to TRBJ2-1; 9 bases are shared with TRBD1. Germline loops: CDR1 SEHNR, CDR2 FQNEAQ (reference sequence). CDR3 size: 15 residues. J was trimmed by 4 bases and V by 5 bases; bases with no gene match: 6. Written as DNA, the CDR3 is TGTGCCAGCAGCACCGGACAGGGGTTTTACAATGAGCAGTTCTTC. The encoded protein is CASSTGQGFYNEQFF.

The rearrangement joins TRBV4-2 to TRBJ2-3, with 12 bases fitting TRBD2. The germline V gene has CDR1 LGHNA and CDR2 YNFKEQ. With 2 bases clipped from V and 2 bases from J, the junction kept 5 bases outside the gene matches. The CDR3 length is 17 residues. CDR3 loop: CASSQLGTSGYTDTQYF. DNA for the CDR3: TGTGCCAGCAGCCAATTGGGGACTAGCGGGTACACAGATACGCAGTATTTT.

This chain connects TRBV24-1 to TRBJ2-1; D remains ambiguous. Germline lookup yields CDR1 KGHDR and CDR2 SFDVKD. CDR3 size: 16 residues. V lost 0 bases and J 1 base, leaving 9 bases between the germline ends. This CDR3 is CATSDLSYPSYNEQFF. The CDR3 DNA reads TGTGCCACCAGTGATTTGTCCTATCCTTCCTACAATGAGCAGTTCTTC.

The J gene is TRBJ2-2, the V gene TRBV5-1; 10 bases agree with TRBD1. Germline V lookup: CDR1 SGHRS, CDR2 YFSETQ. J lost 6 bases, V lost 2 bases, and 7 bases had no gene match. The CDR3 totals 16 residues. The CDR3 loop is CASSFLGQGSAGELFF. In DNA form, the CDR3 reads TGCGCCAGCAGCTTCCTGGGACAGGGGTCGGCCGGGGAGCTGTTTTTT.

V and J are TRBV14 and TRBJ2-6; D uncertain. CDR3 length: 15 residues. CDR1 and CDR2 (germline): SGHDN, FVKESK. V was pared by 4 bases and J by 2 bases, with 9 bases between. CDR3 DNA sequence: TGTGCCAGCAGCCCCTTTTTAGCTGGGGCCAACGTCCTGACTTTC. Protein sequence: CASSPFLAGANVLTF.

The chain employs TRBV29-1 and TRBJ2-2; 7 nucleotides line up with TRBD2. The CDR3 sequence is 12 residues long. Germline CDR1 reads SQVTM; CDR2 reads ANQGSEA. Losses at the gene ends were 7 bases for V and 6 bases for J; bases not matched to a gene: 5. The CDR3 here is CSAGDYAGELFF. For the CDR3, the DNA is TGCAGCGCCGGGGACTACGCCGGGGAGCTGTTTTTT.

The rearrangement joins TRBV20-1 to TRBJ2-7; 9 positions match TRBD1. V lost 6 bases, J lost 5 bases, and 2 bases stayed unmatched. The germline V gene encodes CDR1 DFQATT and CDR2 SNEGSKA (reference sequence). The CDR3 spans 11 residues. CDR3 DNA sequence: TGCAGTGCCCGGACAGGGGACGAGCAGTACTTC. Translation gives CSARTGDEQYF.

The CDR3 reads CASSYTGNSYEQYF. CDR3 sequence (DNA): TGTGCCAGCAGTTACACAGGGAACTCCTACGAGCAGTACTTC. The chain employs TRBV6-6 and TRBJ2-7; TRBD1 might be the D (6 bases). The germline V gene has CDR1 MNHNY and CDR2 SVGAGI (reference sequence). This CDR3 comprises 14 residues. The V gene lost 2 bases and the J gene lost 0 bases, with 8 bases spanning the gap.

The chain joins TRBV27 to TRBJ2-5; D is possibly TRBD2 (5 bases). Trimming shortened V by 2 bases and J by 4 bases, and 11 bases separated the two germline ends. This CDR3 has 14 residues. Germline V lookup: CDR1 MNHEY, CDR2 SMNVEV (reference sequence). CDR3 region: CASSLTMGRETQYF. CDR3 nucleotides: TGTGCCAGCAGTTTAACTATGGGGAGAGAGACCCAGTACTTC.

The table lists this clone with a few counts. This sequence joins TRBV6-5 and TRBJ2-5, with D possibly TRBD1 on 6 matching bases. Germline V gives CDR1 MNHEY, CDR2 SVGAGI. The V end lost 6 bases, the J end lost 5 bases, and 16 bases lay between the germline ends. This CDR3 has 14 residues. The CDR3 DNA reads as TGTGCCAGCAGCTTACAGGGTATAGTGGAGACCCAGTACTTC. It encodes CASSLQGIVETQYF.

The chain employs TRBV6-5 and TRBJ2-7; the match to TRBD1 covers 10 bases. The CDR3 extends over 14 amino acids. V lost 6 bases to trimming and J lost 7 bases; unmatched junction nucleotides: 9. The V gene's germline CDR1 is MNHEY and CDR2 SVGAGI. The CDR3 bases are TGTGCCAGCAGGCCACCGGGACAGGGGAGAGAGCAGTACTTC. This sequence encodes CASRPPGQGREQYF.

This CDR3 reads CASSSAGRGRNQPQHF. The CDR3 bases are TGTGCCAGCAGTTCTGCAGGCAGGGGGCGCAATCAGCCCCAGCATTTT. V usage is TRBV6-2 or TRBV6-3 and J usage is TRBJ1-5, with 8 bases identical to TRBD1. Germline V gene lookup returns CDR1 MNHEY and CDR2 SVGEGT. The V and J ends lost 4 bases and 2 bases, in that order; junction bases with no gene match: 7. The CDR3 extends over 16 amino acids.

This clone was seen once. The V call is TRBV19, the J call TRBJ2-5; TRBD1 aligns across 11 bases. Trimming at V came to 4 bases and at J to 5 bases, leaving 0 bases not matched to a gene. The CDR3 sequence is 13 residues long. Per the germline V gene, CDR1 is LNHDA and CDR2 is SQIVND (reference sequence). The CDR3 region is CASSRDRGETQYF. CDR3 sequence (DNA): TGTGCCAGTAGTAGGGACAGGGGGGAGACCCAGTACTTC.

The rearrangement uses TRBV27 and TRBJ2-7; 9 bases align to TRBD1. This CDR3 is 16 amino acids long. Trimming cost V 6 bases and J 4 bases; bases outside gene matches: 13. Looked up from germline, CDR1 is MNHEY and CDR2 is SMNVEV (reference sequence). The DNA of the CDR3 is TGTGCCAGCAGATTCACCTCCGGGACAGGGATGTACGAGCAGTACTTC. It is translated as CASRFTSGTGMYEQYF.

This clone was counted only a few times. The chain is built from TRBV7-9 and TRBJ1-3, with a weak D call TRBD1 (5 bases). The V end was cut by 1 base, the J end by 4 bases, with 8 bases between. CDR1 is SEHNR and CDR2 is FQNEAQ in the germline V gene (reference sequence). There are 14 residues in the CDR3. The CDR3 reads CASSLGRVGNTIYF. CDR3 nucleotide sequence: TGTGCCAGCAGCTTAGGCAGGGTCGGAAACACCATATATTTT.

The V gene is TRBV4-2, the J gene TRBJ1-4; D possibly corresponds to TRBD1 (6 bases). Germline assignment: CDR1 LGHNA and CDR2 YNFKEQ. This CDR3 region has 16 residues. V was cut by 0 bases and J by 3 bases, with 11 bases left in between. Here the CDR3 DNA reads TGTGCCAGCAGCCAAGAAGGGGGTTCGGCTAATGAAAAACTGTTTTTT. Translation: CASSQEGGSANEKLFF.

This clone was seen a single time. This rearrangement joins TRBV9 to TRBJ2-3; D might be TRBD2 (6 bases). The CDR3 totals 15 residues. Germline V gives CDR1 SGDLS, CDR2 YYNGEE. The V end lost 0 bases, the J end lost 4 bases, and 12 bases lay between the germline ends. The CDR3 DNA is TGTGCCAGCAGCGTAGGATCGGGAGTAGCAGATACGCAGTATTTT. Amino acids: CASSVGSGVADTQYF.

The rearrangement uses TRBV15 and TRBJ1-4; perhaps TRBD1 as D (6 bases). V shed 3 bases and J shed 8 bases, with 16 bases lying between them. The CDR3 is 15 amino acids. CDR1 is LNHNV and CDR2 is YYDKDF in the germline V gene (reference sequence). CDR3 in amino acids: CATSRQGGPREKLFF. The CDR3 DNA sequence: TGTGCCACCAGCAGGCAAGGGGGACCTCGGGAAAAACTGTTTTTT.

The chain uses TRBV5-3 and TRBJ2-7; 7 positions match TRBD1. TRBV5-3 is reported as an ORF; its role is uncertain. The V gene end was trimmed by 5 bases and the J gene end by 5 bases; junction bases not matched to a gene: 13. The CDR3 has 15 amino acids. CDR3 coding DNA: TGTGCCAGAAGTTTTCCCGGACAGGTTTATGACGAGCAGTACTTC. Encoded protein: CARSFPGQVYDEQYF.

The gene calls are TRBV14 and TRBJ2-3, with TRBD1 matching over 7 bases. The CDR3 contains 14 residues. V was pared by 0 bases and J by 4 bases, with 1 base of the junction left unmatched. The germline gives CDR1 SGHDN, CDR2 FVKESK. The CDR3 nucleotides read TGTGCCAGCAGCCAAGATAGGGGGCCAGATACGCAGTATTTT. This encodes CASSQDRGPDTQYF.

The chain carries TRBV5-1 and TRBJ2-5; TRBD2 matches 7 bases. With 1 base clipped from V and 5 bases from J, the junction kept 11 bases outside the gene matches. From germline, CDR1 is SGHRS and CDR2 YFSETQ. The CDR3 totals 16 residues. The CDR3 nucleotides are TGCGCCAGCAGCTTGTGGCTAGCGGTTCAAAGGGAGACCCAGTACTTC. It encodes CASSLWLAVQRETQYF.

This rearrangement joins TRBV19 to TRBJ2-5; 11 bases fit TRBD2. The CDR3 runs 18 residues. Germline V gene lookup returns CDR1 LNHDA and CDR2 SQIVND (reference sequence). V shed 1 base, J shed 1 base, and the junction held 8 bases outside the gene matches. The CDR3 protein is CASSIGPEGLAAQETQYF. Here the CDR3 DNA reads TGTGCCAGTAGTATAGGGCCGGAGGGACTAGCGGCCCAAGAGACCCAGTACTTC.

CDR3 region: CATRGGGHETQYF. CDR3 in DNA: TGTGCCACGAGGGGCGGGGGGCACGAGACCCAGTACTTC. This chain joins TRBV24-1 and TRBJ2-5, with TRBD2 matching 8 bases. The trim removed 10 bases at V and 5 bases at J, leaving 8 bases unmatched. CDR3 length: 13 residues. Germline V gene lookup returns CDR1 KGHDR and CDR2 SFDVKD.

The V and J genes are TRBV18 and TRBJ1-5; tentatively, D is TRBD1 (5 bases). Trimming shortened V by 3 bases and J by 3 bases, and 9 bases separated the two germline ends. Per germline, CDR1 KGHSH and CDR2 LQKENI. The CDR3 is 14 amino acids. The CDR3 sequence is CASSPRGVNQPQHF. CDR3 nucleotides: TGTGCCAGCTCACCCCGGGGGGTCAATCAGCCCCAGCATTTT.

The chain recombines TRBV4-2 with TRBJ2-1; TRBD2 is a possible D gene (6 bases). Germline CDR1 reads LGHNA; CDR2 reads YNFKEQ. The CDR3 length is 15 residues. V lost 0 bases to trimming and J lost 7 bases, with 13 bases between them. This CDR3 is CASSQDPGRGNEQFF. The CDR3 region has the DNA TGTGCCAGCAGCCAAGATCCCGGGAGAGGAAATGAGCAGTTCTTC.

The chain recombines TRBV15 with TRBJ2-7, with TRBD1 matching over 7 bases. Looked up from germline, CDR1 is LNHNV and CDR2 is YYDKDF (reference sequence). The CDR3 is 15 residues long. V gave up 0 bases and J gave up 2 bases; unmatched junction bases: 4. Here the CDR3 reads CATSRDLGGPYEQYF. The DNA for the CDR3 is TGTGCCACCAGCAGAGATTTAGGGGGCCCCTACGAGCAGTACTTC.

V usage is TRBV3-1 (or the pseudogene TRBV3-2) and J usage is TRBJ2-7; maybe TRBD2 (5 bases). The CDR3 is made up of 13 amino acids. V shed 3 bases and J shed 6 bases, with 12 bases lying between them. Germline loops: CDR1 LGHDT, CDR2 YNNKEL (reference sequence). CDR3 nucleotides: TGTGCCAGCAGCCATATTCGGGAAAGCGAGCAGTACTTC. Amino acid sequence: CASSHIRESEQYF.

The chain employs TRBV5-1 and TRBJ2-1; TRBD2 matches at 8 bases. Germline CDR1 reads SGHRS; CDR2 reads YFSETQ. CDR3 length: 16 residues. The trim removed 7 bases at V and 4 bases at J, leaving 13 bases unmatched. The CDR3 loop reads CASGLSGSLIYNEQFF. CDR3 nucleotides: TGCGCCAGCGGACTAAGCGGGAGCCTTATATACAATGAGCAGTTCTTC.

The chain recombines TRBV5-1 with TRBJ2-3, with D perhaps TRBD2 (5 bases). This CDR3 has 14 residues. V shed 2 bases and J shed 2 bases, with 9 bases lying between them. CDR1 SGHRS and CDR2 YFSETQ come from the germline V gene. The CDR3 region is CASSLRGPTDTQYF. Written as DNA, the CDR3 is TGCGCCAGCAGCTTACGCGGGCCCACAGATACGCAGTATTTT. Filled out from reference TRBV5-1 and TRBJ2-3, the complete variable domain reads KAGVTQTPRYLIKTRGQQVTLSCSPISGHRSVSWYQQTPGQGLQFLFEYFSETQRNKGNFPGRFSGRQFSNSRSEMNVSTLELGDSALYLCASSLRGPTDTQYFGPGTRLTVL.